This TCR beta chain originates from a study of PD-1 blockade in classical Hodgkin lymphoma. With regard to this clone: The antigen is not known.

CDR1 is MRHNA and CDR2 is SNTAGT in the germline V gene. The V segment lost 0 bases and the J segment 6 bases; nucleotides outside the gene matches: 1. The CDR3 consists of 15 residues. Each patient experienced a relapse that followed autologous stem cell transplantation, and brentuximab vedotin exposure varied. Study-wide results and caveats: Complete responders showed a baseline diversity that resembled the diversity of newly diagnosed patients.

Profiled with immunoSEQ multiplex PCR; TCRdb holds only in-frame clones, not every one. Of over 20,000 clones in the sample, roughly four fifths were seen once. The sequencing used peripheral blood mononuclear cells (PBMCs), collected before the second cycle of nivolumab. The J gene is TRBJ2-3, the V gene TRBV6-4, with 12 bases that match TRBD2. The receptor was derived from a human donor with classical Hodgkin lymphoma. CDR3 in amino acids: CASSDSGLAGDTQYF. The CDR3 bases are TGTGCCAGCAGTGACTCGGGACTAGCGGGCGATACGCAGTATTTT.